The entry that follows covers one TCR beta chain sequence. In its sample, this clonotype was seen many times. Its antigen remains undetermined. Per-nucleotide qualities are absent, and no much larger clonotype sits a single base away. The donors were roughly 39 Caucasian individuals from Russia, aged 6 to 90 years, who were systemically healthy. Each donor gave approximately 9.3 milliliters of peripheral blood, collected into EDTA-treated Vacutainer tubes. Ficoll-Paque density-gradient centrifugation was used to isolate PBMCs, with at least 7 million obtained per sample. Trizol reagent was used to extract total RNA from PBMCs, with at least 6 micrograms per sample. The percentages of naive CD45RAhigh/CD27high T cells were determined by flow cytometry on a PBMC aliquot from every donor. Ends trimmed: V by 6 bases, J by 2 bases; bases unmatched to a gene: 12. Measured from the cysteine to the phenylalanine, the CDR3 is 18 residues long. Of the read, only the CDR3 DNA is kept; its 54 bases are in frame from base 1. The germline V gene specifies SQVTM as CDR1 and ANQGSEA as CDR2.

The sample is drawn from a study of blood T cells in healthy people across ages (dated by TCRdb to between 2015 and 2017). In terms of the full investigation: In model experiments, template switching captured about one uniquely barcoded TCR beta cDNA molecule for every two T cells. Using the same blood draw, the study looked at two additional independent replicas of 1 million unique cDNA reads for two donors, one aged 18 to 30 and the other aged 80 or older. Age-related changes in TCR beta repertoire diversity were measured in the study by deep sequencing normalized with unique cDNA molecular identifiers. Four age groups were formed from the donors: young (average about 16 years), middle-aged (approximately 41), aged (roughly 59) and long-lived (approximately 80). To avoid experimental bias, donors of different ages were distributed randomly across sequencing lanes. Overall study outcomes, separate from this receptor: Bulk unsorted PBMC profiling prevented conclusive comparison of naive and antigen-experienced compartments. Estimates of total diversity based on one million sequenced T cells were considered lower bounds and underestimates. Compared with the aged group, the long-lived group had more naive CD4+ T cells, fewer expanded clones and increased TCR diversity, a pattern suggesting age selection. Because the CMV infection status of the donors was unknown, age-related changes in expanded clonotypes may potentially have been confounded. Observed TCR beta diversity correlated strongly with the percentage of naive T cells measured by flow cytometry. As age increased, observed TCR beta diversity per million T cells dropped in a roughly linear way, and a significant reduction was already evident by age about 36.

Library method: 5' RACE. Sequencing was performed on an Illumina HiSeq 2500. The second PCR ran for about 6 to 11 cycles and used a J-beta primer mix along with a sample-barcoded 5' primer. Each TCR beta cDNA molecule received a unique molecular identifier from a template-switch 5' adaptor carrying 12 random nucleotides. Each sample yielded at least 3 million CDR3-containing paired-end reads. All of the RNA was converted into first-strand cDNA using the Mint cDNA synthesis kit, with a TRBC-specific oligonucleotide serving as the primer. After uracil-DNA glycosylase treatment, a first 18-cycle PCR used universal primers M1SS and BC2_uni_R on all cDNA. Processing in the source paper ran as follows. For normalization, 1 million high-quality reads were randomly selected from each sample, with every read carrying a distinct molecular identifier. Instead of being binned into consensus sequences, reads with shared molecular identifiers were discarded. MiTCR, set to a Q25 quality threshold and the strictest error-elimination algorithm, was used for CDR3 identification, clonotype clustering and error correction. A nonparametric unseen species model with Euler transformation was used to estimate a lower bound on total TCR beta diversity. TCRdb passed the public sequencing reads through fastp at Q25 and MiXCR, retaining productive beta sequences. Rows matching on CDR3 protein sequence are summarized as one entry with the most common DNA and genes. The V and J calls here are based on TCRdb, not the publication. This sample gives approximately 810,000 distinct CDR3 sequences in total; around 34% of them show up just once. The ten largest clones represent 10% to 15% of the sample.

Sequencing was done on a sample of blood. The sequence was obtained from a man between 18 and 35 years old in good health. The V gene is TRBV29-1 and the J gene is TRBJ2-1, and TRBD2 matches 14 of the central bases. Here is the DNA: TGCAGCGTACCCAGGACTAGCGGGGGGTTTGTCGCCTACAATGAGCAGTTCTTC. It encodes CSVPRTSGGFVAYNEQFF.